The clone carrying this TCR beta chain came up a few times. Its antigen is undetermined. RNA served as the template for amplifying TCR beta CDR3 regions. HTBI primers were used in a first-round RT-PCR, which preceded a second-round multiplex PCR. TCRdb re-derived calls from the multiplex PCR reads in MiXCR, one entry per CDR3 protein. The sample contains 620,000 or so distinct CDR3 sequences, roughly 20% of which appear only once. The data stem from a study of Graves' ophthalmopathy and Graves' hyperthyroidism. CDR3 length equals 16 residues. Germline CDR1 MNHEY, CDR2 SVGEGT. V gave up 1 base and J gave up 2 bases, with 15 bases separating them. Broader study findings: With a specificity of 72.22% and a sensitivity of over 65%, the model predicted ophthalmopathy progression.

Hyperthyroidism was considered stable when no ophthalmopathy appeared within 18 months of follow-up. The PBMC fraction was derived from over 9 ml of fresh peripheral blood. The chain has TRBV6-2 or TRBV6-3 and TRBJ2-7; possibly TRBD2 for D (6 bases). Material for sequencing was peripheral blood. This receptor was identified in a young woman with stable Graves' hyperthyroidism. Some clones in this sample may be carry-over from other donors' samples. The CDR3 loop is CASSYYPGLTPYEQYF. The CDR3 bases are TGTGCCAGCAGTTACTACCCGGGACTGACTCCCTACGAGCAGTACTTC.